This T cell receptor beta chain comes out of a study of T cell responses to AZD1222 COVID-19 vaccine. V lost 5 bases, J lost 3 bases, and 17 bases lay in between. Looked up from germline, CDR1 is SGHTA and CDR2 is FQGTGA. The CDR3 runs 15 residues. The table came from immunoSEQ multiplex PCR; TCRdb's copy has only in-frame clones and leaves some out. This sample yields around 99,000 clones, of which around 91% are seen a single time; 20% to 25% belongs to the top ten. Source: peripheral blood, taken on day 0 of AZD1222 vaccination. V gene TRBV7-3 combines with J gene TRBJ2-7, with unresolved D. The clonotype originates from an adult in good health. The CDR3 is CASSTQPGSSYEQYF. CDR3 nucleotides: TGTGCCAGCAGCACCCAACCCGGGTCAAGCTACGAGCAGTACTTC.